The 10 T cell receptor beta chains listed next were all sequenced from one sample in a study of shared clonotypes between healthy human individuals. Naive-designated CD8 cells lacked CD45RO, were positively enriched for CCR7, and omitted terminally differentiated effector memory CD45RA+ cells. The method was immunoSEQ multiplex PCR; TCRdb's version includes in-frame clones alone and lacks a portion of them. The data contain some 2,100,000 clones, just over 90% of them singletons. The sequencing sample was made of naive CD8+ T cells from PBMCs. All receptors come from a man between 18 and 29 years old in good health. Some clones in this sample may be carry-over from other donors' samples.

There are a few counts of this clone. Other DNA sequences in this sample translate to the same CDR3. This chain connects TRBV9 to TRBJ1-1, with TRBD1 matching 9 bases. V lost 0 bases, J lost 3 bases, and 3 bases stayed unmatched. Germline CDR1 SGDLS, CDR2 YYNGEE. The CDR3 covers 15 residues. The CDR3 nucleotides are TGTGCCAGCAGCGTAGCCGGGACAGGGTACACTGAAGCTTTCTTT. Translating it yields CASSVAGTGYTEAFF. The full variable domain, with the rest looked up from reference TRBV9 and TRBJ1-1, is DSGVTQTPKHLITATGQRVTLRCSPRSGDLSVYWYQQSLDQGLQFLIQYYNGEERAKGNILERFSAQQFPDLHSELNLSSLELGDSALYFCASSVAGTGYTEAFFGQGTRLTVV.

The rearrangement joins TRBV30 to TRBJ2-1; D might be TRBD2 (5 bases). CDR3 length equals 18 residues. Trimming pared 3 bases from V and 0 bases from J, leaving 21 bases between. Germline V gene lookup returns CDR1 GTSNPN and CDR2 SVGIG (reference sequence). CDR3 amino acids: CAWSLTIHGLNSYNEQFF. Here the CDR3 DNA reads TGTGCCTGGAGCCTCACCATCCATGGACTGAACTCCTACAATGAGCAGTTCTTC. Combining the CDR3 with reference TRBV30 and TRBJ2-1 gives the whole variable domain SQTIHQWPATLVQPVGSPLSLECTVEGTSNPNLYWYRQAAGRGLQLLFYSVGIGQISSEVPQNLSASRPQDRQFILSSKKLLLSDSGFYLCAWSLTIHGLNSYNEQFFGPGTRLTVL.

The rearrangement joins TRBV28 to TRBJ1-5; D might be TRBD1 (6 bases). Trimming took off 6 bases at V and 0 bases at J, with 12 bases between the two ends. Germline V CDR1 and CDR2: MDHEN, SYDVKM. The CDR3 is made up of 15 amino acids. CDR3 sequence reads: CASSNRAYSNQPQHF. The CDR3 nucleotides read TGTGCCAGCAGCAACAGGGCGTATAGCAATCAGCCCCAGCATTTT.

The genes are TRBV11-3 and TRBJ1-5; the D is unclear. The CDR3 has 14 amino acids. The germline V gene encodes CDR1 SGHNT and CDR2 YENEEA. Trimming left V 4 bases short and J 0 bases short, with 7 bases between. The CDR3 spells CASSSNNSNQPQHF. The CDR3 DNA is TGTGCCAGCAGCTCTAACAATAGCAATCAGCCCCAGCATTTT.

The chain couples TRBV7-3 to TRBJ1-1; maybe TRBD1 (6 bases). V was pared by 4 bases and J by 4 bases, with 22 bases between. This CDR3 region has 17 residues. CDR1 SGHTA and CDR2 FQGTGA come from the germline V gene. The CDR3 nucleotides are TGTGCCAGCAGCTCCACTCTGAGTCCGGGGGGCGTCACTGAAGCTTTCTTT. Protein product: CASSSTLSPGGVTEAFF.

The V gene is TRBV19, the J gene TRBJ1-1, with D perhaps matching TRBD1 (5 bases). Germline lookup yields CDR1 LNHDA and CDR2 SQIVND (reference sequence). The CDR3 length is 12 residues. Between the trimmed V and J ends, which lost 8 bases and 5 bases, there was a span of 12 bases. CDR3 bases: TGTGCCAGTGGGGAAAGGGGTACTGAAGCTTTCTTT. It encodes CASGERGTEAFF.

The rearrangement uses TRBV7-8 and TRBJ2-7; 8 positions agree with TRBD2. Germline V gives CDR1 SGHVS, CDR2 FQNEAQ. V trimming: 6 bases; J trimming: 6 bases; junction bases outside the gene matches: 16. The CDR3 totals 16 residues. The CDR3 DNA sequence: TGTGCCAGCAGGGCCTATGTCGGGGGGGGTTACGGCGAGCAGTACTTC. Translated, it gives CASRAYVGGGYGEQYF. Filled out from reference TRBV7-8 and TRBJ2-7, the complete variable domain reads GAGVSQSPRYKVAKRGQDVALRCDPISGHVSLFWYQQALGQGPEFLTYFQNEAQLDKSGLPSDRFFAERPEGSVSTLKIQRTQQEDSAVYLCASRAYVGGGYGEQYFGPGTRLTVT.

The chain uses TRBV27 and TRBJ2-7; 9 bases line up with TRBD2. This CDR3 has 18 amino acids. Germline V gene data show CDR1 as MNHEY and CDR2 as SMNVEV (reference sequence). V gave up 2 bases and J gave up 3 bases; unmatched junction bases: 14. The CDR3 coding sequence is TGTGCCAGCAGTTTACGGGGGAGTAGCGGGAGTCTCCACTACGAGCAGTACTTC. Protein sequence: CASSLRGSSGSLHYEQYF.

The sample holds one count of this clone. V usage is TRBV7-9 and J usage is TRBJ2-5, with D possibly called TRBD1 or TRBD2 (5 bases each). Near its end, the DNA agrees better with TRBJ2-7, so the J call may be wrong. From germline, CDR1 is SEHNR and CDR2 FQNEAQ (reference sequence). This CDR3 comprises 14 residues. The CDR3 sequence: CASSLPAGSYEQYF. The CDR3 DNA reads TGTGCCAGCAGCTTACCGGCAGGGAGCTACGAGCAGTACTTC.

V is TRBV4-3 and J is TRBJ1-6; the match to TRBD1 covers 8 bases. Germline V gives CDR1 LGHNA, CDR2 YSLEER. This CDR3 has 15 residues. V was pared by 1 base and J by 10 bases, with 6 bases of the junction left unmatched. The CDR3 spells CASSQGTGIYSPLHF. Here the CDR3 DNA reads TGCGCCAGCAGCCAAGGGACAGGGATTTACTCACCCCTCCACTTT.